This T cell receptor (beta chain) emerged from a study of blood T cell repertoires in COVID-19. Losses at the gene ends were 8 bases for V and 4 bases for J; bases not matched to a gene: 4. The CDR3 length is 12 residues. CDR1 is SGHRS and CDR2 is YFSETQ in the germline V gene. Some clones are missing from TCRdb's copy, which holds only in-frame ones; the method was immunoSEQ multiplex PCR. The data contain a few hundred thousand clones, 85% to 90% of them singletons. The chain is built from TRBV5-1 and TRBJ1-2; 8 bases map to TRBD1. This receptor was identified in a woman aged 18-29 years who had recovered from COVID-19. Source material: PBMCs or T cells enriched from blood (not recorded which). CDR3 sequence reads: CASTDRVYGYTF. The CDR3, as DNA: TGCGCCAGTACGGACAGGGTCTATGGCTACACCTTC.